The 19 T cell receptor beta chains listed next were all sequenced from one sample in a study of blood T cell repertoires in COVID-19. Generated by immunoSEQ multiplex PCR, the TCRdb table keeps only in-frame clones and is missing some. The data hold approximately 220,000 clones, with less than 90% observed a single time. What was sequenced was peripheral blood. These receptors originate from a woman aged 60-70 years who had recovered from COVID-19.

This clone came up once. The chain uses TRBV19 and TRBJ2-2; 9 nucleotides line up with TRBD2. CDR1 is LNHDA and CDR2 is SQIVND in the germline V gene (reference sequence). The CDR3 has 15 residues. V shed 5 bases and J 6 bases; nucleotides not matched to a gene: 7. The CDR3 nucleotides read TGTGCCAGTAGTGTGCGGGGGGGAGGACCCGGGGAGCTGTTTTTT. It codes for CASSVRGGGPGELFF. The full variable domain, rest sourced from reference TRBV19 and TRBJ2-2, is DGGITQSPKYLFRKEGQNVTLSCEQNLNHDAMYWYRQDPGQGLRLIYYSQIVNDFQKGDIAEGYSVSREKKESFPLTVTSAQKNPTAFYLCASSVRGGGPGELFFGEGSRLTVL.

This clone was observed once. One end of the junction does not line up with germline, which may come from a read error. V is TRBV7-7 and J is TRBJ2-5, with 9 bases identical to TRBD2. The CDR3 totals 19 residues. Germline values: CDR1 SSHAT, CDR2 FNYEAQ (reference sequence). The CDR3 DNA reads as TGTGCTAGCAGCTTAGCCCCACCGGGACTAGCCTCTTTCGGGGAGACCCAGTACTTC. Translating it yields CASSLAPPGLASFGETQYF.

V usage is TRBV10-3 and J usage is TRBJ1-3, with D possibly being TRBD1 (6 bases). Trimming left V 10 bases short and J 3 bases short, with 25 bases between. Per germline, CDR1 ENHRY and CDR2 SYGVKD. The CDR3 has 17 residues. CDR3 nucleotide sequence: TGTGCCAGCGCAGACAGGCACCAACAAGCTAGTGGAAACACCATATATTTT. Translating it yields CASADRHQQASGNTIYF.

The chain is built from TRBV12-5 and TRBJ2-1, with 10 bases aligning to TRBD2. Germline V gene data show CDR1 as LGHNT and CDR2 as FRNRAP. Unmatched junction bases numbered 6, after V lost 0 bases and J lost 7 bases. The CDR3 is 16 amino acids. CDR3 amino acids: CASGLVLAGELNEQFF. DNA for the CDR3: TGTGCTAGTGGTTTGGTCCTAGCGGGGGAGTTAAATGAGCAGTTCTTC.

The CDR3 region is CASSLRWGDEAFF. The DNA for the CDR3 is TGTGCCAGCAGCTTACGGTGGGGGGATGAAGCTTTCTTT. V gene TRBV11-3 combines with J gene TRBJ1-1; D perhaps matches TRBD1 (5 bases). Deletions cut 2 bases from V and 7 bases from J, with 11 bases between. This CDR3 has 13 residues. Germline assignment: CDR1 SGHNT and CDR2 YENEEA.

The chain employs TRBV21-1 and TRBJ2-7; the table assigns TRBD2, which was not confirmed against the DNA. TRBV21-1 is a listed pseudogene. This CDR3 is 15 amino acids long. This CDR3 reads CASSPNFGETYEQYF. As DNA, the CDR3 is TGTGCCAGCAGCCCTAACTTCGGGGAAACGTACGAGCAGTACTTC.

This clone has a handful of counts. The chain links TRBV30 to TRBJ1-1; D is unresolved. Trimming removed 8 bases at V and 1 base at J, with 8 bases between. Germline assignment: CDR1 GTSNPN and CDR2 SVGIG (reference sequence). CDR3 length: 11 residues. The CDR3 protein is CARGRNTEAFF. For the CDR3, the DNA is TGTGCCCGAGGTCGGAACACTGAAGCTTTCTTT.

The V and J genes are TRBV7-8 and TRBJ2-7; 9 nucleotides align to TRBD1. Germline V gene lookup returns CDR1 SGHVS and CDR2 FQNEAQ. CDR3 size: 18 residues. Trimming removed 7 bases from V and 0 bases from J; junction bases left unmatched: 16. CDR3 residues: CASNSRRDRAPSSYEQYF. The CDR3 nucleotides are TGTGCCAGCAACTCAAGACGGGACAGGGCCCCGAGCTCCTACGAGCAGTACTTC.

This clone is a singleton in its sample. The chain's CDR3 is CASSGQSPGELFF. The CDR3 DNA follows: TGTGCCAGCAGCGGACAAAGCCCCGGGGAGCTGTTTTTT. J is TRBJ2-2 and V is TRBV5-5; TRBD1 is a possible D gene (5 bases). V gave up 4 bases and J gave up 6 bases, with 10 bases separating them. The CDR3 has 13 residues. From germline, CDR1 is SGHKS and CDR2 YYEKEE (reference sequence).

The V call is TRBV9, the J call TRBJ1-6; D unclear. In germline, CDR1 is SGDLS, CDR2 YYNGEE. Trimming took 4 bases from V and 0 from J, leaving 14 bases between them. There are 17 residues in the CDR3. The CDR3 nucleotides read TGTGCCAGCAGCCGCTCTGGGCCGAGCTCCTATAATTCACCCCTCCACTTT. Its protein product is CASSRSGPSSYNSPLHF.

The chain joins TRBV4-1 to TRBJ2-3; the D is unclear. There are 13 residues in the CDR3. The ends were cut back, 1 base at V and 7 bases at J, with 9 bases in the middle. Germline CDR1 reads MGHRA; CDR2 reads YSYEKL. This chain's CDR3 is CASSQGPFYTQYF. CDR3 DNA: TGCGCCAGCAGCCAAGGTCCATTTTATACGCAGTATTTT.

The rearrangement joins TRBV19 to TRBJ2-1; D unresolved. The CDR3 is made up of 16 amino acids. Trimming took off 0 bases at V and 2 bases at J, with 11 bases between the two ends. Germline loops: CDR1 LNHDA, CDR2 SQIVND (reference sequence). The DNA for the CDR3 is TGTGCCAGTAGTATAGAGCTAGGCGGAGCCTACAATGAGCAGTTCTTC. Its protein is CASSIELGGAYNEQFF.

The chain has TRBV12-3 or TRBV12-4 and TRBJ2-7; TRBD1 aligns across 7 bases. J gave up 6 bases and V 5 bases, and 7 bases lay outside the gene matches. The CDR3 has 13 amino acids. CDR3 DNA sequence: TGTGCCAGCAGTCCGCGACAGGGCTTCGAGCAGTACTTC. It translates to CASSPRQGFEQYF.

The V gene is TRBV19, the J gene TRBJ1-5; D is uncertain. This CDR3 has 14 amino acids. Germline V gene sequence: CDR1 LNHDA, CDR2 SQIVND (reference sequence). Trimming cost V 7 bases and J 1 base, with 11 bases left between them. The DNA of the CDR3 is TGTGCCAGTACTATGAGGGTAAGCAATCAGCCCCAGCATTTT. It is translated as CASTMRVSNQPQHF.

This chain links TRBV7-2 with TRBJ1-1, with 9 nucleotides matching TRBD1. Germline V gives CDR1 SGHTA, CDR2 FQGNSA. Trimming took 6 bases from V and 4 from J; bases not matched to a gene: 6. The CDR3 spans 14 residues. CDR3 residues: CASRPQGATTEAFF. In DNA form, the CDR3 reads TGTGCCAGCAGACCACAGGGGGCGACCACTGAAGCTTTCTTT.

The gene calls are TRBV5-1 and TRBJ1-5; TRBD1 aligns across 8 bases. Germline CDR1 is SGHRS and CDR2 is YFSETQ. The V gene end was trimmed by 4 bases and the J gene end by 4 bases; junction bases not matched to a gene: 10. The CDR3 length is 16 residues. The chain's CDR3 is CASSPGTGALNQPQHF. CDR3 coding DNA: TGCGCCAGCAGCCCGGGGACAGGAGCCTTGAATCAGCCCCAGCATTTT.

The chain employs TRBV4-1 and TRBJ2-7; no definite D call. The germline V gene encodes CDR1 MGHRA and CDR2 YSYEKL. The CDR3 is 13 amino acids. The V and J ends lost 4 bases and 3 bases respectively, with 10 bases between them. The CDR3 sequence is CASSRHIIYEQYF. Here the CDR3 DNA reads TGCGCCAGCAGCCGACATATAATCTACGAGCAGTACTTC.

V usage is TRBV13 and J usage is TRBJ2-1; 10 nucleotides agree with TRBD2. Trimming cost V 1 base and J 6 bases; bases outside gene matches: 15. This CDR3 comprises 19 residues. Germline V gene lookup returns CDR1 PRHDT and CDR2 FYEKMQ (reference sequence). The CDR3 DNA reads TGTGCCAGCAGCTTAGAGCGGGAACTACTAGCGGGGAAGACCAATGAGCAGTTCTTC. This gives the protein CASSLERELLAGKTNEQFF. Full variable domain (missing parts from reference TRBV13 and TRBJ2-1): AAGVIQSPRHLIKEKRETATLKCYPIPRHDTVYWYQQGPGQDPQFLISFYEKMQSDKGSIPDRFSAQQFSDYHSELNMSSLELGDSALYFCASSLERELLAGKTNEQFFGPGTRLTVL.

The CDR3 reads CLSEGDIQYF. In DNA form, the CDR3 reads TGTCTAAGTGAGGGAGACATTCAGTACTTC. The chain joins TRBV12-2 to TRBJ2-4; the tabulated D call, TRBD2, remains unverified against the DNA. TRBV12-2 is a known pseudogene. The CDR3 loop spans 10 amino acids.